Below, 24 T cell receptor beta chains from the same sample are listed, as sequenced in a study of CD8+CD57+ T cells in acquired aplastic anemia. Genomic DNA, the template, was used for profiling of the TCR beta VDJ and CDR3. One entry per CDR3 protein results from TCRdb running MiXCR on the reads. Here the sample spans 200,000 to 250,000 distinct CDR3 sequences, around 49% being singletons. Individuals selected for sequencing had exhibited CD8+CD57+ cell expansion on flow cytometry. The source material was sorted CD4+, CD8+, or CD8+CD57+ T cells (not recorded which) from PBMCs. Receptors were obtained from a human donor with aplastic anemia.

The CDR3 DNA follows: TGTGCCAGCAGCTTAACAGGGAAAAATTCACCCCTCCACTTT. It translates to CASSLTGKNSPLHF. The chain carries TRBV11-3 and TRBJ1-6; the D gene is possibly TRBD1 (6 bases). Germline lookup yields CDR1 SGHNT and CDR2 YENEEA. V lost 2 bases and J 7 bases, leaving 9 bases between the germline ends. There are 14 residues in the CDR3.

In its sample, this clonotype was seen once. The chain links TRBV20-1 to TRBJ1-1; D possibly corresponds to TRBD1 (5 bases). Germline lookup yields CDR1 DFQATT and CDR2 SNEGSKA (reference sequence). The CDR3 totals 15 residues. Deletions cut 2 bases from V and 1 base from J, with 14 bases between. CDR3: CSARPATTGNTEAFF. The CDR3 nucleotides read TGCAGTGCTAGACCAGCCACAACAGGGAACACTGAAGCTTTCTTT.

This rearrangement joins TRBV24-1 to TRBJ2-2; D is undetermined. Trimming pared 8 bases from V and 4 bases from J, leaving 13 bases between. The CDR3 has 14 residues. The germline gives CDR1 KGHDR, CDR2 SFDVKD. The CDR3 nucleotides are TGTGCCACCACTGGCCGAGGCGGCACCGGGGAGCTGTTTTTT. This sequence encodes CATTGRGGTGELFF.

The CDR3: CASSSFRTGELFF. The DNA for the CDR3 is TGTGCCAGCAGCTCGTTTCGAACCGGGGAGCTGTTTTTT. The genes are TRBV7-2 and TRBJ2-2; unclear D gene. V dropped 4 bases and J dropped 5 bases, with 8 bases sitting between them. Germline CDR1 is SGHTA and CDR2 is FQGNSA. The CDR3 is 13 amino acids. Full variable domain (outside the CDR3, taken from reference TRBV7-2 and TRBJ2-2): GAGVSQSPSNKVTEKGKDVELRCDPISGHTALYWYRQSLGQGLEFLIYFQGNSAPDKSGLPSDRFSAERTGGSVSTLTIQRTQQEDSAVYLCASSSFRTGELFFGEGSRLTVL.

This clonotype was detected only a few times. V gene TRBV27 combines with J gene TRBJ2-1; a weak D match, TRBD1 (5 bases). The germline gives CDR1 MNHEY, CDR2 SMNVEV (reference sequence). CDR3 size: 15 residues. Trimming shortened V by 2 bases and J by 7 bases, and 15 bases separated the two germline ends. The CDR3 reads CASSLLGVGVNEQFF. Written as DNA, the CDR3 is TGTGCCAGCAGTTTACTAGGGGTCGGAGTTAATGAGCAGTTCTTC.

In this sample, this clonotype turned up many times. This chain links TRBV4-1 with TRBJ1-4, with D perhaps TRBD1 (6 bases). CDR1 is MGHRA and CDR2 is YSYEKL in the germline V gene. V was shortened by 0 bases and J by 8 bases, with 16 bases between the two germline ends. This CDR3 comprises 16 residues. CDR3 sequence reads: CASSQESGGRGEKLFF. The CDR3 DNA sequence: TGCGCCAGCAGCCAAGAATCGGGCGGCAGGGGCGAAAAACTGTTTTTT.

In this sample, this clonotype turned up a few times. This rearrangement joins TRBV6-1 to TRBJ2-5; unclear D gene. Trimming removed 6 bases at V and 3 bases at J, with 14 bases between. This CDR3 has 14 amino acids. Germline lookup yields CDR1 MNHNS and CDR2 SASEGT. This CDR3 is CASRTFVRKETQYF. In nucleotides, the CDR3 is TGTGCCAGCAGGACCTTCGTGAGGAAAGAGACCCAGTACTTC.

This clonotype was seen repeatedly, ten times or more. This sequence joins TRBV9 and TRBJ1-5; D uncertain. Germline V gene sequence: CDR1 SGDLS, CDR2 YYNGEE. The CDR3 totals 15 residues. The V gene lost 4 bases and the J gene lost 0 bases, with 11 bases spanning the gap. CDR3 sequence (DNA): TGTGCCAGCAGCCGCCTGGGGAATAGCAATCAGCCCCAGCATTTT. This encodes CASSRLGNSNQPQHF. Using reference TRBV9 and TRBJ1-5 for the parts outside the CDR3, the full variable domain is DSGVTQTPKHLITATGQRVTLRCSPRSGDLSVYWYQQSLDQGLQFLIQYYNGEERAKGNILERFSAQQFPDLHSELNLSSLELGDSALYFCASSRLGNSNQPQHFGDGTRLSIL.

Details on this clonotype: A read error may be the cause here, since a much bigger clone is one base away. This sequence joins TRBV12-3 or TRBV12-4 and TRBJ1-4; 7 bases line up with TRBD1. The CDR3 is 15 residues long. V dropped 6 bases and J dropped 1; count of bases not matched to a gene: 5. CDR3 DNA: TGTGCCAGCAGCCTCAACAGGGGAACTAATGAAAAACTGTTTTTT. This sequence encodes CASSLNRGTNEKLFF.

The CDR3 DNA sequence: TGTGCCAGCAGCCAAGGGGAGCGGGGGCCCCGCAATGAGCAGTTCTTC. This sequence encodes CASSQGERGPRNEQFF. V and J are TRBV9 and TRBJ2-1; 8 bases align to TRBD2. The V and J ends lost 4 bases and 6 bases, in that order; junction bases with no gene match: 12. CDR1 and CDR2 (germline): SGDLS, YYNGEE. CDR3 length equals 16 residues.

As concerns this clonotype: One end of the junction is discordant with germline, which a read error may explain. The chain employs TRBV10-3 and TRBJ2-3, with D perhaps TRBD1 (6 bases). The CDR3 loop spans 13 amino acids. Germline CDR1 reads ENHRY; CDR2 reads SYGVKD. Written as DNA, the CDR3 is TGTGCCAGCAGTTACTCCGCAGGGACAAGGCAGTATTTT. It specifies CASSYSAGTRQYF.

With respect to this clonotype: A much larger clone differs by one base, so this may be a read error. The chain is built from TRBV12-3 or TRBV12-4 and TRBJ2-7; D possibly corresponds to TRBD1 (6 bases). The CDR3 is made up of 15 amino acids. V lost 4 bases, J lost 0 bases, and 13 bases lay in between. CDR3 coding DNA: TGTGCCAGCAGTTCGGATCACAGGGACTCCTACGAGCAGTACTTC. Translated: CASSSDHRDSYEQYF.

This clonotype was seen once. This chain uses TRBV29-1 with TRBJ2-7; D uncertain. In germline, CDR1 is SQVTM, CDR2 ANQGSEA. V lost 0 bases, J lost 4 bases, and 13 bases lay in between. The CDR3 spans 14 residues. In nucleotides, the CDR3 is TGCAGCGTTGAAGAGTGGGCGGATGCATACGAGCAGTACTTC. It codes for CSVEEWADAYEQYF.

Points on this clonotype: The junction departs from germline at one end; a sequencing error may be responsible. The chain links TRBV9 to TRBJ2-3; the D gene is possibly TRBD2 (6 bases). There are 14 residues in the CDR3. Germline assignment: CDR1 SGDLS and CDR2 YYNGEE. DNA of the CDR3: TGTGCCAGCAGCGACGCTACTAGCACAGATACACAGTATTTT. This translates into CASSDATSTDTQYF. Full variable domain (rest looked up from reference TRBV9 and TRBJ2-3): DSGVTQTPKHLITATGQRVTLRCSPRSGDLSVYWYQQSLDQGLQFLIQYYNGEERAKGNILERFSAQQFPDLHSELNLSSLELGDSALYFCASSDATSTDTQYFGPGTRLTVL.

Notes on this clonotype: Sequence at one end of the junction differs from germline and may be a read error. The DNA of the CDR3 is TGTGCCACCTCCGGACAGAGAAATGAAAGACTGTTTTTT. Translation gives CATSGQRNERLFF. The V gene is TRBV10-3, the J gene TRBJ1-4; D perhaps matches TRBD1 (6 bases). CDR1 is ENHRY, CDR2 SYGVKD, per germline. The length of the CDR3 is 13 residues.

The chain combines TRBV10-3 with TRBJ2-7; 10 nucleotides match TRBD1. V lost 10 bases and J lost 9; bases outside the gene matches: 15. There are 14 residues in the CDR3. Per germline, CDR1 ENHRY and CDR2 SYGVKD. CDR3 nucleotide sequence: TGTGCCACCCTCCGAGGGACAGGGGATAGCGGGCAGTACTTC. This codes for CATLRGTGDSGQYF.

Worth noting for this clonotype: This is likely a read error, given that the CDR3 carries no conserved phenylalanine or tryptophan at its end. This chain connects TRBV9 to TRBJ1-1, with 9 bases lining up with TRBD1. CDR1 and CDR2 from the germline V gene are SGDLS and YYNGEE. V shed 0 bases, J shed 4 bases, and the junction held 7 bases outside the gene matches. The CDR3 contains 16 residues. The CDR3 sequence: CASSVGQGDVGTEAFL. CDR3 in DNA: TGTGCCAGCAGCGTAGGACAGGGGGATGTGGGCACTGAAGCTTTCCTT.

This chain uses TRBV7-3 with TRBJ1-6; weak D call: TRBD1 (6 bases). In germline, CDR1 is SGHTA, CDR2 FQGTGA. The CDR3 runs to 15 residues. V shed 5 bases and J shed 7 bases, with 15 bases lying between them. The CDR3 protein is CASSPPSGVNSPLHF. CDR3 bases: TGTGCCAGCAGCCCACCATCAGGGGTAAATTCACCCCTCCACTTT.

In its sample, this clonotype was seen a few times. Since a much larger clone is just one base distant, this may be a read error. The chain links TRBV7-2 to TRBJ2-7; D not resolved. Germline V lookup: CDR1 SGHTA, CDR2 FQGNSA. There are 13 residues in the CDR3. The CDR3 nucleotides are TGTGCCAGCAAGGGCCCGGCGAACTACGGGCAGTACTTC. Protein product: CASKGPANYGQYF.

This clonotype was picked up a small number of times. The chain employs TRBV5-1 and TRBJ1-3, with 9 positions matching TRBD1. From germline, CDR1 is SGHRS and CDR2 YFSETQ. Trimming removed 0 bases from V and 0 bases from J; junction bases left unmatched: 1. This CDR3 is 16 amino acids long. This chain's CDR3 is CASSLAGQGSGNTIYF. The CDR3 DNA sequence: TGCGCCAGCAGCTTGGCGGGACAGGGCTCTGGAAACACCATATATTTT.

The chain links TRBV7-7 to TRBJ2-7; D assignment may be TRBD1 or TRBD2 (5 bases each). Trimming shortened V by 6 bases and J by 2 bases, and 17 bases separated the two germline ends. This CDR3 spans 15 amino acids. The V gene's germline CDR1 is SSHAT and CDR2 FNYEAQ (reference sequence). The DNA for the CDR3 is TGTGCCAGCAGTTACTCCCGGGACCCCACCTACGAGCAGTACTTC. Amino acid sequence: CASSYSRDPTYEQYF.

The J gene is TRBJ2-2, the V gene TRBV3-1; 8 nucleotides agree with TRBD1. V was pared by 6 bases and J by 1 base, with 10 bases of the junction left unmatched. Looked up from germline, CDR1 is LGHDT and CDR2 is YNNKEL (reference sequence). This CDR3 comprises 17 residues. This CDR3 is CASSPEQDRVNTGELFF. CDR3 DNA: TGTGCCAGCAGTCCTGAACAGGACAGGGTGAACACCGGGGAGCTGTTTTTT.

This chain's CDR3 is CSARGEVRERLANTEAFF. CDR3 nucleotides: TGCAGTGCTAGAGGGGAGGTGAGAGAACGGTTGGCGAACACTGAAGCTTTCTTT. This chain connects TRBV20-1 to TRBJ1-1, with D unclear. This CDR3 has 18 residues. CDR1 and CDR2 from the germline V gene are DFQATT and SNEGSKA (reference sequence). The ends were cut back, 1 base at V and 1 base at J, with 22 bases in the middle.

Points on this clonotype: Mismatch with germline at one junction end may stem from a read error. This chain connects TRBV7-2 to TRBJ2-4, with D possibly matching TRBD1 (5 bases). CDR3 length: 14 residues. The germline CDR1 and CDR2 sequences are SGHTA and FQGNSA. The CDR3 loop is CASGLGISRGIQYF. The CDR3, as DNA: TGTGCCAGCGGCTTGGGGATCTCAAGGGGCATTCAGTACTTC. The full variable domain, in which reference TRBV7-2 and TRBJ2-4 provide the parts outside the CDR3, is GAGVSQSPSNKVTEKGKDVELRCDPISGHTALYWYRQSLGQGLEFLIYFQGNSAPDKSGLPSDRFSAERTGGSVSTLTIQRTQQEDSAVYLCASGLGISRGIQYFGAGTRLSVL.